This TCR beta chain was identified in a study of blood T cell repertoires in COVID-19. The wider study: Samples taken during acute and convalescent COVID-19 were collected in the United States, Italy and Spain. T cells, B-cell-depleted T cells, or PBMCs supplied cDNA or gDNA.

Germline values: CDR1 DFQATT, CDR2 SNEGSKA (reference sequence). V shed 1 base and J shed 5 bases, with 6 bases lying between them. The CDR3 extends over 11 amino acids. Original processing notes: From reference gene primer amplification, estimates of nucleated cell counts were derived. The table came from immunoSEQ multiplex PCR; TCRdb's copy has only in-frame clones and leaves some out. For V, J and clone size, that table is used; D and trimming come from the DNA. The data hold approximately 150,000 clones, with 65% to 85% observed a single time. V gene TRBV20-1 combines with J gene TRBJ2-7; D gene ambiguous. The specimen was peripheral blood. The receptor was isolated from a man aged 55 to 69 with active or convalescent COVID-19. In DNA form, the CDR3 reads TGCAGTGCTAGAGGAGGAGACGAGCAGTACTTC. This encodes CSARGGDEQYF.